A selection of T cell receptor beta chains follows, all from one sample in a study of T cell responses to AZD1222 COVID-19 vaccine. Some clones are missing from TCRdb's copy, which holds only in-frame ones; the method was immunoSEQ multiplex PCR. This sample has fewer than 45,000 clones, with over 80% found just once. This specimen was peripheral blood, taken on day 0 of AZD1222 vaccination. The origin of the receptors is an adult in good health. Each CDR3 is given with its conserved first and last residue. Each record gives: J gene, D gene, clone size, V gene, CDR3 protein, CDR3 DNA. D genes are given only for firm matches. Clone size is given for some rows only: seen once, a few or many times, or a class if the clone is expanded.

J gene: TRBJ2-1
D gene: TRBD2
clone size: once
V gene: TRBV10-2
CDR3 protein: CASTPGQRGRNEQFF
CDR3 DNA: TGCGCCAGCACCCCAGGACAGCGGGGGCGGAATGAGCAGTTCTTC

J gene: TRBJ2-3
D gene: TRBD2
clone size: .
V gene: TRBV7-6
CDR3 protein: CASSLGLAGTTDTQYF
CDR3 DNA: TGTGCCAGCAGCTTGGGACTAGCGGGAACCACAGATACGCAGTATTTT

J gene: TRBJ2-7
D gene: TRBD1
clone size: .
V gene: TRBV6-5
CDR3 protein: CASSYPGQGYEQYF
CDR3 DNA: TGTGCCAGCAGTTACCCTGGACAGGGCTACGAGCAGTACTTC

J gene: TRBJ1-5
D gene: .
clone size: once
V gene: TRBV30
CDR3 protein: CAWSVSGPGQPQHF
CDR3 DNA: TGTGCCTGGAGTGTATCAGGGCCCGGCCAGCCCCAGCATTTT

J gene: TRBJ2-1
D gene: .
clone size: .
V gene: TRBV5-6
CDR3 protein: CASSYTGYNEQFF
CDR3 DNA: TGTGCCAGCAGCTACACAGGCTACAATGAGCAGTTCTTC

J gene: TRBJ1-5
D gene: .
clone size: .
V gene: TRBV5-1
CDR3 protein: CASSLEGVSNQPQHF
CDR3 DNA: TGCGCCAGCAGCTTGGAGGGGGTTAGCAATCAGCCCCAGCATTTT

J gene: TRBJ2-3
D gene: .
clone size: .
V gene: TRBV20-1
CDR3 protein: CTFGIADTQYF
CDR3 DNA: TGCACCTTCGGGATCGCAGATACGCAGTATTTT

J gene: TRBJ1-1
D gene: .
clone size: .
V gene: TRBV28
CDR3 protein: CASSWSGWNTEAFF
CDR3 DNA: TGTGCCAGCAGTTGGTCCGGATGGAACACTGAAGCTTTCTTT

J gene: TRBJ2-7
D gene: TRBD2
clone size: .
V gene: TRBV5-6
CDR3 protein: CASSNTGREGTYEQYF
CDR3 DNA: TGTGCCAGCAGCAATACTGGGAGGGAGGGAACCTACGAGCAGTACTTC

J gene: TRBJ2-7
D gene: TRBD2
clone size: once
V gene: TRBV19
CDR3 protein: CASLPTGLAVPYEQYF
CDR3 DNA: TGTGCCAGCCTCCCGACGGGACTAGCGGTACCCTACGAGCAGTACTTC

J gene: TRBJ2-1
D gene: TRBD1
clone size: medium-sized
V gene: TRBV5-1
CDR3 protein: CASSLVVVWTRGIPNEQFF
CDR3 DNA: TGCGCCAGCAGCTTGGTAGTGGTTTGGACCAGGGGGATCCCCAATGAGCAGTTCTTC

J gene: TRBJ2-2
D gene: .
clone size: .
V gene: TRBV5-6
CDR3 protein: CASSSAGPGELFF
CDR3 DNA: TGTGCCAGCAGCTCCGCTGGCCCCGGGGAGCTGTTTTTT

J gene: TRBJ1-5
D gene: .
clone size: .
V gene: TRBV5-5
CDR3 protein: CASSLGSSGQPQHF
CDR3 DNA: TGTGCCAGCAGCTTAGGTTCATCCGGACAGCCCCAGCATTTT

J gene: TRBJ1-5
D gene: .
clone size: .
V gene: TRBV6-2/TRBV6-3
CDR3 protein: CASSYGGSGNQPQHF
CDR3 DNA: TGTGCCAGCAGTTACGGGGGGAGTGGCAATCAGCCCCAGCATTTT

J gene: TRBJ2-5
D gene: .
clone size: .
V gene: TRBV11-2
CDR3 protein: CASSSLLADQETQYF
CDR3 DNA: TGTGCCAGCAGCTCTCTCTTGGCGGATCAAGAGACCCAGTACTTC

J gene: TRBJ1-1
D gene: .
clone size: .
V gene: TRBV6-5
CDR3 protein: CASSYQGQNTEAFF
CDR3 DNA: TGTGCCAGCAGTTACCAGGGACAGAACACTGAAGCTTTCTTT

J gene: TRBJ1-2
D gene: TRBD1
clone size: .
V gene: TRBV18
CDR3 protein: CASSPPNARTGGNYGYTF
CDR3 DNA: TGTGCCAGCTCACCACCGAACGCAAGAACAGGGGGCAACTATGGCTACACCTTC

J gene: TRBJ2-1
D gene: TRBD1
clone size: .
V gene: TRBV28
CDR3 protein: CASSSGTGLYNEQFF
CDR3 DNA: TGTGCCAGCAGTTCAGGGACAGGACTATACAATGAGCAGTTCTTC

J gene: TRBJ1-2
D gene: TRBD1
clone size: .
V gene: TRBV13
CDR3 protein: CASSSGGQGPPNYGYTF
CDR3 DNA: TGTGCCAGCAGCTCCGGCGGACAGGGGCCTCCTAACTATGGCTACACCTTC

J gene: TRBJ1-6
D gene: .
clone size: .
V gene: TRBV30
CDR3 protein: CAAEDNSPLHF
CDR3 DNA: TGTGCCGCAGAAGATAATTCACCCCTCCACTTT

J gene: TRBJ1-1
D gene: .
clone size: once
V gene: TRBV11-3
CDR3 protein: CASSQAGNGFTEAFF
CDR3 DNA: TGTGCCAGCAGCCAGGCTGGGAATGGGTTTACTGAAGCTTTCTTT

J gene: TRBJ1-2
D gene: .
clone size: .
V gene: TRBV23-1
CDR3 protein: CASSQPRDYGYTF
CDR3 DNA: TGCGCCAGCAGTCAACCCCGGGACTATGGCTACACCTTC

J gene: TRBJ1-6
D gene: TRBD1
clone size: .
V gene: TRBV28
CDR3 protein: CASRPGQGGPLHF
CDR3 DNA: TGTGCCAGCAGACCGGGACAGGGTGGGCCCCTCCACTTT

J gene: TRBJ2-1
D gene: .
clone size: .
V gene: TRBV6-1
CDR3 protein: CASSEAGRGYYNEQFF
CDR3 DNA: TGTGCCAGCAGTGAAGCCGGACGGGGGTACTACAATGAGCAGTTCTTC

J gene: TRBJ2-7
D gene: TRBD2
clone size: .
V gene: TRBV10-3
CDR3 protein: CAIRDQSGTYEQYF
CDR3 DNA: TGTGCCATCAGGGACCAAAGCGGGACCTACGAGCAGTACTTC

J gene: TRBJ1-1
D gene: .
clone size: .
V gene: TRBV2
CDR3 protein: CASSEAWQNTEAFF
CDR3 DNA: TGTGCCAGCAGTGAAGCTTGGCAGAACACTGAAGCTTTCTTT

J gene: TRBJ2-1
D gene: TRBD1
clone size: .
V gene: TRBV5-6
CDR3 protein: CASSKTGGNEQFF
CDR3 DNA: TGTGCCAGCAGCAAGACAGGGGGGAATGAGCAGTTCTTC

J gene: TRBJ1-2
D gene: .
clone size: .
V gene: TRBV7-9
CDR3 protein: CASSLGGTPVNGYTF
CDR3 DNA: TGTGCCAGCAGCTTAGGGGGTACCCCCGTAAACGGCTACACCTTC